The clone carrying this TCR beta chain was observed at least ten times. What it recognizes is unknown. Amplification of TCR beta CDR3 regions used RNA as the template. An initial round of RT-PCR targeting the TCR CDR3 relied on the HTBI primer set. In TCRdb, the multiplex PCR reads were re-called with MiXCR into one record per CDR3 protein. This table holds 300,000 to 450,000 distinct CDR3 sequences, roughly 15% found once. This CDR3 contains 16 residues. Germline assignment: CDR1 LGHDT and CDR2 YNNKEL (reference sequence). V was clipped by 4 bases and J by 2 bases, with 15 bases between them. The sample comes from a study of T cells in Graves' hyperthyroidism and ophthalmopathy. Overall study findings and caveats: Ophthalmopathy and stable hyperthyroidism were told apart by a 13 V-J model.

Fresh 10 ml peripheral blood yielded PBMCs. Sequencing used blood. The clonotype comes from a woman in her twenties or thirties with Graves' ophthalmopathy. The chain carries TRBV3-1 and TRBJ2-1; no definite D call. CDR3 DNA sequence: TGTGCCAGCAGCCCCCGGGTGCCCGGCCCCTACAATGAGCAGTTCTTC. Protein product: CASSPRVPGPYNEQFF.